This T cell receptor (beta chain) is from a study of T cells in Graves' hyperthyroidism and ophthalmopathy. Study-level findings and limits: Most clonotypes expanded in the thyroid (above 0.001) were also present in blood.

The TCR beta CDR3 regions underwent amplification using RNA transcripts as the source. With the HTBI primer set, the TCR CDR3 went through a first round of RT-PCR. Each CDR3 protein is one row after TCRdb ran MiXCR on the multiplex PCR reads. This sample has under 450,000 distinct CDR3 sequences, with about a sixth found just once. This clonotype has a count of ten or more. Its cognate antigen is unknown. Trimming pared 6 bases from V and 0 bases from J, leaving 18 bases between. The CDR3 spans 18 residues. The germline gives CDR1 MDHEN, CDR2 SYDVKM. The chain is built from TRBV28 and TRBJ2-6; TRBD2 is a possible D gene (6 bases). This sequence was found in a woman under 40 with Graves' hyperthyroidism that later progressed to Graves' ophthalmopathy. The sequenced sample consisted of blood. The CDR3 here is CASSFPAGPTSGANVLTF. The DNA for the CDR3 is TGTGCCAGCAGCTTCCCCGCGGGACCGACCTCTGGGGCCAACGTCCTGACTTTC.